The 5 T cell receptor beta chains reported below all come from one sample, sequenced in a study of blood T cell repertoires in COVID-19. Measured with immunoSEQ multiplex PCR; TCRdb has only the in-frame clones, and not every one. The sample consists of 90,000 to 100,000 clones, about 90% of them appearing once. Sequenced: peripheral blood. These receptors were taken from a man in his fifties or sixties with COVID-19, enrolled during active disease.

CDR3 nucleotides: TGTGCCAGCAGTGCAGGGGGCGCAGTATCGTCCTATGGCTACACCTTC. Protein sequence: CASSAGGAVSSYGYTF. The genes are TRBV28 and TRBJ1-2; 8 nucleotides align to TRBD1. The germline V gene has CDR1 MDHEN and CDR2 SYDVKM. Trimming removed 5 bases from V and 4 bases from J; junction bases left unmatched: 12. There are 16 residues in the CDR3.

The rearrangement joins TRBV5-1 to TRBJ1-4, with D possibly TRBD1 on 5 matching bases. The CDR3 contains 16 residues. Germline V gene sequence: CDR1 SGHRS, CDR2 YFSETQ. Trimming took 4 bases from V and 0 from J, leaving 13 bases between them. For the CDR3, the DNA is TGCGCCAGCAGCCTCGGACACACGACAACTAATGAAAAACTGTTTTTT. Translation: CASSLGHTTTNEKLFF.

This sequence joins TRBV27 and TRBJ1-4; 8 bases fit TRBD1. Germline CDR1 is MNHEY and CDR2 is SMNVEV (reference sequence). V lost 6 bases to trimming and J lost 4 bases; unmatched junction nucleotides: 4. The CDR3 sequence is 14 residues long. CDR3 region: CASSPGQGNEKLFF. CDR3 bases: TGTGCCAGCAGCCCTGGACAGGGTAATGAAAAACTGTTTTTT. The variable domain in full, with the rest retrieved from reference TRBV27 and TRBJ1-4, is EAQVTQNPRYLITVTGKKLTVTCSQNMNHEYMSWYRQDPGLGLRQIYYSMNVEVTDKGDVPEGYKVSRKEKRNFPLILESPSPNQTSLYFCASSPGQGNEKLFFGSGTQLSVL.

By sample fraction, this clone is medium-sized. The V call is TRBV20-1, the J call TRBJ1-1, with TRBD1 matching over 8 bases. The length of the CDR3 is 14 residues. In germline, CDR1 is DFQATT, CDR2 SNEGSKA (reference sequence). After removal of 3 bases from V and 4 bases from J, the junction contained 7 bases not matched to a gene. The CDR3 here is CSASMDRVGTEAFF. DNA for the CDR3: TGCAGTGCTAGTATGGACAGGGTCGGCACTGAAGCTTTCTTT.

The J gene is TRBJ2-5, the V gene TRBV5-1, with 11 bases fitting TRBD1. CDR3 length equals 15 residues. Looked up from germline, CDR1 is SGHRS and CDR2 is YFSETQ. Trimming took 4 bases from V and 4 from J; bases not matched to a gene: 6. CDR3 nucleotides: TGCGCCAGCAGCGCTGGGACAGGGGGTGGAGAGACCCAGTACTTC. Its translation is CASSAGTGGGETQYF. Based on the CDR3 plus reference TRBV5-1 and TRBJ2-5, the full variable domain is KAGVTQTPRYLIKTRGQQVTLSCSPISGHRSVSWYQQTPGQGLQFLFEYFSETQRNKGNFPGRFSGRQFSNSRSEMNVSTLELGDSALYLCASSAGTGGGETQYFGPGTRLLVL.